A single sample is the source of the 22 T cell receptor beta chains below, sequenced in a study of T cell responses to AZD1222 COVID-19 vaccine. The protocol was immunoSEQ multiplex PCR, while the TCRdb copy is restricted to in-frame clones and leaves out a portion. This table has about 180,000 clones, 90% to 95% appearing once. Sequenced material: peripheral blood, taken 28 days after the second dose of the MenACWY control vaccine. All receptors derive from an adult who received the MenACWY meningococcal vaccine as a control.

The rearrangement links TRBV29-1 to TRBJ1-1, with D maybe TRBD1 (5 bases). This CDR3 region has 12 residues. Between the trimmed V and J ends, which lost 7 bases and 1 base, there was a span of 10 bases. Per germline, CDR1 SQVTM and CDR2 ANQGSEA. CDR3 sequence: CSAGRGNTEAFF. CDR3 sequence (DNA): TGCAGCGCAGGGAGAGGGAACACTGAAGCTTTCTTT.

The chain has TRBV5-4 and TRBJ2-2; 7 positions agree with TRBD2. V lost 0 bases and J lost 2; bases outside the gene matches: 10. This CDR3 spans 18 amino acids. Germline V gives CDR1 SGHNT, CDR2 YYREEE (reference sequence). The CDR3 sequence: CASSLAGGTYINTGELFF. The CDR3 region has the DNA TGTGCCAGCAGCTTGGCCGGGGGGACCTACATTAACACCGGGGAGCTGTTTTTT.

V usage is TRBV30 and J usage is TRBJ2-1; D is unresolved. The ends were cut back, 0 bases at V and 16 bases at J, with 16 bases in the middle. The germline gives CDR1 GTSNPN, CDR2 SVGIG (reference sequence). The CDR3 length is 12 residues. The CDR3 DNA is TGTGCCTGGAGTGTACGTGGGGTCAGCGTTTTCTTC. This sequence encodes CAWSVRGVSVFF.

The rearrangement uses TRBV6-2 or TRBV6-3 and TRBJ2-7; D could derive from TRBD1 or TRBD2 (5 bases each). Trimming removed 6 bases from V and 4 bases from J, with 22 bases in between. The CDR3 consists of 16 residues. CDR1 and CDR2 (germline): MNHEY, SVGEGT. The CDR3 reads CASSIPQGTLKYEQYF. In DNA form, the CDR3 reads TGTGCCAGCAGCATCCCCCAAGGGACCCTAAAATACGAGCAGTACTTC.

This clone was observed once. The V call is TRBV15, the J call TRBJ1-2; D possibly corresponds to TRBD1 (6 bases). The CDR3 has 17 residues. CDR1 is LNHNV and CDR2 is YYDKDF in the germline V gene (reference sequence). V was clipped by 0 bases and J by 3 bases, with 17 bases between them. The CDR3 DNA reads TGTGCCACCAGCAGAGATCGGCAGGGGAGAGGGGACTATGGCTACACCTTC. Its protein product is CATSRDRQGRGDYGYTF. The full variable domain, completed using reference TRBV15 and TRBJ1-2, is DAMVIQNPRYQVTQFGKPVTLSCSQTLNHNVMYWYQQKSSQAPKLLFHYYDKDFNNEADTPDNFQSRRPNTSFCFLDIRSPGLGDTAMYLCATSRDRQGRGDYGYTFGSGTRLTVV.

The chain uses TRBV7-2 and TRBJ2-3; no clear D. The CDR3 covers 14 residues. The ends were cut back, 5 bases at V and 0 bases at J, with 9 bases in the middle. Germline V lookup: CDR1 SGHTA, CDR2 FQGNSA. The CDR3: CASSPLSSTDTQYF. CDR3 sequence (DNA): TGTGCCAGCAGCCCCTTGTCAAGCACAGATACGCAGTATTTT.

This chain joins TRBV7-8 and TRBJ1-2, with 11 bases that match TRBD1. CDR1 is SGHVS, CDR2 FQNEAQ, per germline. The junction had 9 bases not matched to a gene; V was cut back by 5 bases and J by 7 bases. The CDR3 contains 15 residues. CDR3 sequence: CASSPTGTGGSGYTF. As DNA, the CDR3 is TGTGCCAGCAGCCCAACCGGGACAGGGGGAAGTGGCTACACCTTC.

The CDR3 coding sequence is TGTGCCAGCAGTTTACAGGGACCCTACGAGCAGTACTTC. It is translated as CASSLQGPYEQYF. The rearrangement joins TRBV27 to TRBJ2-7; D is tentatively TRBD1 or TRBD2 (5 bases each). The CDR3 loop spans 13 amino acids. V was shortened by 2 bases and J by 2 bases, with 7 bases between the two germline ends. Germline loops: CDR1 MNHEY, CDR2 SMNVEV (reference sequence).

This clone appeared once. The J gene is TRBJ2-7, the V gene TRBV29-1; 7 bases map to TRBD1. Trimming removed 7 bases from V and 3 bases from J; junction bases left unmatched: 6. Germline CDR1 and CDR2: SQVTM and ANQGSEA. The CDR3 consists of 12 residues. CDR3 in amino acids: CSARTGGYEQYF. As DNA, the CDR3 is TGCAGCGCGCGGACAGGAGGCTACGAGCAGTACTTC.

The CDR3 DNA is TGTGCCAGCAGCCCCGGAAATTCGAAGCCCCTCCACTTT. Translation gives CASSPGNSKPLHF. The gene calls are TRBV5-6 and TRBJ1-6; D uncertain. The ends were cut back, 4 bases at V and 13 bases at J, with 15 bases in the middle. The CDR3 length is 13 residues. The germline V gene encodes CDR1 SGHDT and CDR2 YYEEEE.

The chain employs TRBV6-5 and TRBJ1-6; D perhaps matches TRBD1 (5 bases). CDR3 length: 14 residues. Looked up from germline, CDR1 is MNHEY and CDR2 is SVGAGI. Trimming left V 7 bases short and J 9 bases short, with 16 bases between. This CDR3 is CASKYRSGVSPLHF. CDR3 nucleotide sequence: TGTGCCAGCAAATACAGGTCTGGCGTTTCACCCCTCCACTTT.

V usage is TRBV7-2 and J usage is TRBJ1-1; no definite D call. Trimming left V 1 base short and J 0 bases short, with 9 bases between. The CDR3 length is 15 residues. The germline gives CDR1 SGHTA, CDR2 FQGNSA. This chain's CDR3 is CASSLGQVMNTEAFF. CDR3 nucleotides: TGTGCCAGCAGCTTAGGGCAGGTTATGAACACTGAAGCTTTCTTT. The full variable domain, completed using reference TRBV7-2 and TRBJ1-1, is GAGVSQSPSNKVTEKGKDVELRCDPISGHTALYWYRQSLGQGLEFLIYFQGNSAPDKSGLPSDRFSAERTGGSVSTLTIQRTQQEDSAVYLCASSLGQVMNTEAFFGQGTRLTVV.

The chain is built from TRBV27 and TRBJ1-1; D gene unclear. The CDR3 has 17 residues. The V end lost 3 bases, the J end lost 0 bases, and 17 bases lay between the germline ends. CDR1 is MNHEY, CDR2 SMNVEV, per germline (reference sequence). The CDR3 sequence is CASSLGRARRVNTEAFF. DNA for the CDR3: TGTGCCAGCAGTTTGGGGAGGGCTCGGCGAGTGAACACTGAAGCTTTCTTT.

This clone was detected only once. The chain carries TRBV6-5 and TRBJ1-6, with D maybe TRBD1 (6 bases). Germline-derived CDR1 and CDR2 are MNHEY and SVGAGI. CDR3 length: 14 amino acids. V gave up 6 bases and J gave up 6 bases, with 12 bases separating them. This chain's CDR3 is CASRSDSTNSPLHF. For the CDR3, the DNA is TGTGCCAGCAGATCGGACAGCACTAATTCACCCCTCCACTTT.

CDR3 region: CASSQNLKETQYF. CDR3 sequence (DNA): TGTGCCAGCAGCCAAAACCTCAAAGAGACCCAGTACTTC. The chain combines TRBV3-1 (or the pseudogene TRBV3-2) with TRBJ2-5; D unresolved. Germline CDR1 is LGHDT and CDR2 is YNNKEL (reference sequence). The CDR3 has 13 amino acids. The V end was cut by 2 bases, the J end by 3 bases, with 7 bases between.

This CDR3 reads CASSLGGGSGVDYGYTF. The CDR3 nucleotides are TGTGCCAGCAGCTTAGGAGGGGGCTCTGGGGTCGACTATGGCTACACCTTC. This chain uses TRBV7-9 with TRBJ1-2; 7 bases are shared with TRBD1. Germline CDR1 is SEHNR and CDR2 is FQNEAQ (reference sequence). The V and J ends lost 1 base and 3 bases, in that order; junction bases with no gene match: 11. The CDR3 runs to 17 residues.

This rearrangement joins TRBV7-2 to TRBJ2-5; TRBD1 matches at 7 bases. This CDR3 comprises 14 residues. The V and J ends lost 4 bases and 2 bases, in that order; junction bases with no gene match: 4. Germline CDR1 SGHTA, CDR2 FQGNSA. CDR3 in amino acids: CASSSQGPQETQYF. DNA of the CDR3: TGTGCCAGCAGCTCACAGGGGCCTCAAGAGACCCAGTACTTC.

This clone was counted a few times. V and J are TRBV12-5 and TRBJ1-2; 7 bases are a match to TRBD1. The trim removed 9 bases at V and 3 bases at J, leaving 10 bases unmatched. Germline V gene lookup returns CDR1 LGHNT and CDR2 FRNRAP. The CDR3 has 14 amino acids. CDR3 DNA sequence: TGTGCTAGCCTCAGGGGGGAGGGCTACTATGGCTACACCTTC. Protein: CASLRGEGYYGYTF.

The V gene is TRBV5-4, the J gene TRBJ1-6, with a weak D call TRBD1 (6 bases). The CDR3 runs 14 residues. The germline V and J ends were trimmed by 4 bases and 7 bases, with 12 bases remaining between them. The germline V gene encodes CDR1 SGHNT and CDR2 YYREEE (reference sequence). The CDR3 loop reads CASSPQGSNSPLHF. CDR3 in DNA: TGTGCCAGCAGCCCACAGGGAAGCAATTCACCCCTCCACTTT.

V gene TRBV6-5 combines with J gene TRBJ2-6, with unresolved D. V lost 5 bases and J 0 bases, leaving 8 bases between the germline ends. Germline-derived CDR1 and CDR2 are MNHEY and SVGAGI. CDR3 length: 15 residues. Written as DNA, the CDR3 is TGTGCCAGCAGTCGCAGGAGCTCTGGGGCCAACGTCCTGACTTTC. Translated, it gives CASSRRSSGANVLTF.

The chain joins TRBV5-1 to TRBJ2-1; possibly TRBD1 or TRBD2 for D (5 bases each). Looked up from germline, CDR1 is SGHRS and CDR2 is YFSETQ. V was pared by 1 base and J by 7 bases, with 12 bases between. This CDR3 comprises 14 residues. The CDR3 nucleotides read TGCGCCAGCAGCTTGCTGGGGGTTTTGAATGAGCAGTTCTTC. It codes for CASSLLGVLNEQFF.

This chain joins TRBV19 and TRBJ1-5; D perhaps matches TRBD1 (5 bases). There are 12 residues in the CDR3. The V and J ends lost 9 bases and 6 bases respectively, with 12 bases between them. Germline CDR1 is LNHDA and CDR2 is SQIVND (reference sequence). Here the CDR3 reads CASQQVPQPQHF. CDR3 sequence (DNA): TGTGCCAGCCAACAGGTTCCTCAGCCCCAGCATTTT.